Sequencing of this T cell receptor (beta chain) was carried out in a study of blood T cell repertoires in COVID-19 (TCRdb year 2020). Regarding the complete study: Samples from collaborators originated in the United States, Italy and Spain and spanned both the acute and convalescent phases of COVID-19. A de-identified subject ID, COVID-19 status, age in years and sex were almost always included in the sample metadata. Samples came from the ongoing ImmuneRACE study (first 160 participants) plus 1,254 subjects from 6 global collaborators. A freely available public database, intended as a resource for researchers studying the immune response to SARS-CoV-2, is where the repertoires were released. The dataset comprised deeply sampled blood TCRbeta repertoires from subjects exposed to, actively infected with, or recovered from COVID-19. The prospective study material was composed of cDNA or gDNA derived from T cells, B-cell-depleted T cells, or PBMCs. Where available, HLA class I and class II types were taken from metadata supplied by the sample provider and were not determined by assay-based typing. What the research found in general, with its limitations: The quantity of clinical and demographic metadata differed by source and by participant and was supplied without curation.

Comment on this clone: Its antigen is currently not known. No base quality information exists; no much larger clone differs at one position.

Participants in the prospective study were aged roughly 18 to 100 years, lived in some 24 United States geographic areas, and enrolled through a virtual design. In the prospective study, cohorts were assigned on the basis of participant-reported clinical history obtained from a screening survey and a study questionnaire. Mobile phlebotomists in the prospective study collected whole blood, serum and a nasopharyngeal or oropharyngeal swab from every participant. Over a 2-month period, participants in the prospective study had the option of providing additional blood draws and questionnaires. Prospective study blood samples were shipped either frozen or at room temperature before DNA extraction. TCRbeta CDR3 regions were amplified from genomic DNA using the immunoSEQ Assay, a bias-controlled multiplex PCR. On the authors' methods: The number of nucleated cells in each sample was estimated from the amplification of reference gene primers within the assay. Sequence reads were collapsed and filtered to measure the absolute abundance of every unique TCRbeta CDR3 rearrangement. For each sample, productive Simpson clonality was calculated as the square root of Simpson's diversity index across productive rearrangements. Drawn from immuneACCESS, this table holds only the in-frame rearrangements with V and J called that TCRdb kept. Clones are partly lost; checked studies trace under half to an unresolved V gene and leave the rest unexplained. The DNA was the basis for D and trimming; V, J and clone size are from that table. Recorded for this sample are over 350,000 clones; approximately 88% of them occurred a single time. The top ten hold 0.9% to 1% of the sample.

This TCR came from a woman in her twenties or thirties with acute COVID-19. Sequencing input: PBMCs or T cells enriched from blood (not recorded which).

The CDR3 protein is CASSLEGQGWTEAFF. The sequenced DNA: TGTGCCAGCAGCTTAGAGGGACAGGGGTGGACTGAAGCTTTCTTT. The sequence is built from TRBV11-2 and TRBJ1-1, and 10 junction bases match TRBD1. At the junction V is shortened by 0 bases and J by 5 bases; bases outside the gene matches: 3. Its CDR3 holds 15 amino acids, cysteine through phenylalanine. Only the CDR3 DNA is retained, 45 bases long and in frame from the first base. CDR1 SGHAT and CDR2 FQNNGV were looked up in the germline V gene.